The clone carrying this T cell receptor beta chain has only one observation. V lost 5 bases, J lost 3 bases, and 11 bases stayed unmatched. This CDR3 is 16 amino acids long. Per the germline V gene, CDR1 is SGHVS and CDR2 is FQNEAQ. The data originate from a study of T cell changes during pregnancy in multiple sclerosis. Only in-frame clones appear in the TCRdb table, and some are missing; sequencing was by immunoSEQ multiplex PCR. Among 75,000 to 95,000 clones, around 93% were seen once, and the ten largest hold 1.5% to 2%. This chain uses TRBV7-8 with TRBJ2-3; TRBD2 matches at 7 bases. The sequence was collected from a female donor in good health, enrolled as a control in a pregnancy study. Sequenced material: peripheral blood, taken in the first trimester of pregnancy. The CDR3 bases are TGTGCCAGCAGCATTAAGGCAGCGGGGAGTACAGATACGCAGTATTTT. It translates to CASSIKAAGSTDTQYF.